Only one count was recorded for the clone carrying this T cell receptor beta chain. The data derive from a study of T cell responses to AZD1222 COVID-19 vaccine. Germline V gene sequence: CDR1 GTSNPN, CDR2 SVGIG (reference sequence). Trimming removed 6 bases at V and 8 bases at J, with 20 bases between. The CDR3 extends over 14 amino acids. The assay was immunoSEQ multiplex PCR, and TCRdb's table has in-frame clones only and misses some. This sample carries roughly 120,000 clones, over 75% of them seen once, and the ten largest clones take about 19%. This clonotype originated in an adult in good health. The V and J genes are TRBV30 and TRBJ2-1, with D tentatively TRBD2 (6 bases). This specimen was peripheral blood, taken on day 0 of MenACWY control vaccination. The CDR3 DNA follows: TGTGCCTGCCAACCCGCGGGGAGGTTCCATGAGCAGTTCTTC. Its protein is CACQPAGRFHEQFF.